The 8 T cell receptor beta chains in this list originate from one sample, sequenced in a study of response to subunit inactivated influenza vaccine. TCRdb re-analysed the RT-PCR reads in MiXCR, keeping a single row per CDR3 protein. The sample holds more than 150,000 distinct CDR3 sequences, approximately 8.7% seen once. This material consisted of non-naive T cells sorted from PBMCs, taken on the day of vaccination. The receptor set was obtained from a man between 45 and 60 years old who received an inactivated influenza vaccine.

This clonotype was seen ten or more times. The rearrangement links TRBV5-1 to TRBJ1-1; D is undetermined. CDR1 and CDR2 from the germline V gene are SGHRS and YFSETQ. CDR3 length: 14 amino acids. V was shortened by 3 bases and J by 1 base, with 10 bases between the two germline ends. CDR3 protein: CASSSGGGNTEAFF. The CDR3 coding sequence is TGCGCCAGCAGCTCGGGAGGCGGGAACACTGAAGCTTTCTTT.

In this sample, this clonotype is medium-sized. The CDR3: CASSTGTTNTGELFF. In DNA form, the CDR3 reads TGTGCCAGCAGTACCGGGACTACTAACACCGGGGAGCTGTTTTTT. The chain carries TRBV3-1 and TRBJ2-2; 7 bases align to TRBD2. This CDR3 is built from 15 residues. After removal of 6 bases from V and 2 bases from J, the junction contained 6 bases not matched to a gene. Germline V gene sequence: CDR1 LGHDT, CDR2 YNNKEL (reference sequence).

This clonotype was seen only a few times. The chain carries TRBV24-1 and TRBJ2-5; unclear D gene. Germline CDR1 KGHDR, CDR2 SFDVKD. The CDR3 has 13 amino acids. V was clipped by 4 bases and J by 5 bases, with 10 bases between them. CDR3 in DNA: TGTGCCACCAGTGAGCCCGGTTTGGAGACCCAGTACTTC. Amino acids: CATSEPGLETQYF.

The gene calls are TRBV19 and TRBJ2-2, with a possible D match to TRBD1 (5 bases). V lost 5 bases and J 4 bases, leaving 8 bases between the germline ends. Germline V lookup: CDR1 LNHDA, CDR2 SQIVND (reference sequence). The CDR3 sequence is 13 residues long. The CDR3 loop is CASSRQFTGELFF. The CDR3 nucleotides read TGTGCCAGTAGTCGACAGTTCACCGGGGAGCTGTTTTTT.

This clonotype was seen a few times. The rearrangement links TRBV10-2 to TRBJ1-6; possible D gene TRBD1, 5 bases. The CDR3 sequence is 14 residues long. V dropped 7 bases and J dropped 7 bases, with 14 bases sitting between them. Germline V gene lookup returns CDR1 WSHSY and CDR2 SAAADI. The CDR3 DNA is TGCGCCAGCACCCAGCCAGGGTCCAATTCACCCCTCCACTTT. Translation gives CASTQPGSNSPLHF.

The J gene is TRBJ2-1, the V gene TRBV9, with D maybe TRBD2 (6 bases). The CDR3 contains 14 residues. V was pared by 0 bases and J by 9 bases, with 13 bases between. Germline V gives CDR1 SGDLS, CDR2 YYNGEE. CDR3 sequence (DNA): TGTGCCAGCAGCGTAGGCCTCGAGGGAGGTGAGCAGTTCTTC. This translates into CASSVGLEGGEQFF.

The CDR3 sequence is CSAPSYQGAHYNEQFF. The CDR3 nucleotides read TGCAGTGCTCCTAGTTATCAGGGGGCCCACTACAATGAGCAGTTCTTC. V is TRBV20-1 and J is TRBJ2-1; 8 bases are shared with TRBD1. CDR1 DFQATT and CDR2 SNEGSKA come from the germline V gene (reference sequence). There are 16 residues in the CDR3. Trimming took 5 bases from V and 3 from J; bases not matched to a gene: 12.

There are many counts of this clonotype. CDR3: CSARQGQPTGELFF. The DNA for the CDR3 is TGCAGTGCTCGCCAGGGACAGCCTACCGGGGAGCTGTTTTTT. This sequence joins TRBV20-1 and TRBJ2-2; TRBD1 matches at 7 bases. Trimming cost V 5 bases and J 5 bases; bases outside gene matches: 8. This CDR3 region has 14 residues. Germline-derived CDR1 and CDR2 are DFQATT and SNEGSKA (reference sequence).